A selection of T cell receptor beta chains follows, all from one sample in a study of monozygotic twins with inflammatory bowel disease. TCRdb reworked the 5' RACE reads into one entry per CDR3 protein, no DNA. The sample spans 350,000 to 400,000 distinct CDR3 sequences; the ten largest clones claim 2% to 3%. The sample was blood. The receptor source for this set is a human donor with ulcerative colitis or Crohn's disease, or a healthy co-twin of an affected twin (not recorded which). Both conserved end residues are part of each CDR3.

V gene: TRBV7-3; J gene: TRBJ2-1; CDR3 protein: CASSFQINEQFF
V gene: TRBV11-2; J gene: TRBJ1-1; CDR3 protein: CASSRTGETGEAFF
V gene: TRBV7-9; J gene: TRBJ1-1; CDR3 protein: CASSLAGQRTEAFF
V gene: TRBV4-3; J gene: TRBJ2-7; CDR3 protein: CASSLSPGTEAYEQYF
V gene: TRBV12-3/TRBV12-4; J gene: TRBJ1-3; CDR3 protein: CASSLQSSGNTIYF
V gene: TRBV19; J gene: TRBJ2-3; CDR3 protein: CASSIDLEPDTQYF
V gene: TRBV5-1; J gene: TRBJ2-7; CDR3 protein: CASSLSGQSREQYF
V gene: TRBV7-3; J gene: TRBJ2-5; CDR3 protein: CASSLSSGVQETQYF
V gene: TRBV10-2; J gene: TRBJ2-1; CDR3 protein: CASSEEGTGAEQFF
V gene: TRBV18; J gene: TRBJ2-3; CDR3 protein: CASSPPRGTDTQYF
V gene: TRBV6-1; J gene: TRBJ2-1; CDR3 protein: CASRHRGSVNEQFF
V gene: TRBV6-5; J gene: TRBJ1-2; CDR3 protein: CASSYLVSATSYGYTF
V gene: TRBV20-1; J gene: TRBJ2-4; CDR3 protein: CSATQGLAGFVKYF
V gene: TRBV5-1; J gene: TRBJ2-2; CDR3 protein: CASSLTSGALAAGELFF
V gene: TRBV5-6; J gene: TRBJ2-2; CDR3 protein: CASSLLQGNTGELFF
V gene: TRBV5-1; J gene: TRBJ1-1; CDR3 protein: CASSYGQDTEAFF
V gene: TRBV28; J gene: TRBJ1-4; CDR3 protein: CASSLWPGVSNEKLFF
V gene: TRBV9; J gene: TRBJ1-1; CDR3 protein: CASSPSGARAEAFF
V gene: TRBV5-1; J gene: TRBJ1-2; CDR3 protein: CASSLLRGSNYGYTF
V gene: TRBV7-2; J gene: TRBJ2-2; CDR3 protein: CASSAGQGGTGELFF
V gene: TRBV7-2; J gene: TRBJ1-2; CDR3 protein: CASSSDRRHGYTF
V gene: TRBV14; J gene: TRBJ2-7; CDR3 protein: CASSQEVPGPGEQYF
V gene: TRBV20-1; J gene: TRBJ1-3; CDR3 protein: CSARGGARGNTIYF
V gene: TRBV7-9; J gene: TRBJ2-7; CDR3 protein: CASSPQGQGLSYEQYF
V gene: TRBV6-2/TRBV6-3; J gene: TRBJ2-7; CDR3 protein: CASRTSTYEQYF
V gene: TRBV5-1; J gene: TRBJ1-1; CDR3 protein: CASRRVPGDTEAFF
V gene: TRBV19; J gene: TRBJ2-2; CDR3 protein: CASNKPSNTGELFF
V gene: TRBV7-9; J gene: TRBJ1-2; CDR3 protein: CASSRRDGTYGYTF
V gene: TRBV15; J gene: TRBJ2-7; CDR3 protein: CATRGLAAESEQYF
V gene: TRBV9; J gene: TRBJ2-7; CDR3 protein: CASSVGKGTYEQYF
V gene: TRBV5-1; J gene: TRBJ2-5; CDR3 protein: CASSSDRVVETQYF
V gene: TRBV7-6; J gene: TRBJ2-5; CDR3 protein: CASSNRGRGTQYF
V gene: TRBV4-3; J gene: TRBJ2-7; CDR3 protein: CASSHDRAAYEQYF
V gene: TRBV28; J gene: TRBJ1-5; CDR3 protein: CASSLPSNQPQHF
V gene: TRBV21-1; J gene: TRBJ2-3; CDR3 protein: CAPAGRGPIDTDTQYF
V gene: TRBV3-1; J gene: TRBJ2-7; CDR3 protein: CASSQTVRTYEQYF
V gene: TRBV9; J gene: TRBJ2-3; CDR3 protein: CASGVYWTSGGPTKQYF
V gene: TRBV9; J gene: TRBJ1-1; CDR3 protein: CASSVSPLGWGNTEAFF
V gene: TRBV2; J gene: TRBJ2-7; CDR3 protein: CASTPQGARDEQYF
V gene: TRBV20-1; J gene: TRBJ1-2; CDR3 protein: CSARGQGARGYTF
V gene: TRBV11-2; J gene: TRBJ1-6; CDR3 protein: CASSLAEGALNSPLHF
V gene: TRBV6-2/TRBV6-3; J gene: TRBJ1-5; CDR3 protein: CASSYLGLGAQHF
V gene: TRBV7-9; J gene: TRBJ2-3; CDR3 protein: CVSSFFPQTSGSDTQYF
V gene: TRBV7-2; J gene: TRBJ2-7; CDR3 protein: CASSLGRANYEQYF
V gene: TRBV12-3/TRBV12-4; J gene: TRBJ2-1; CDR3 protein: CASSLHGGPRGGNEQFF
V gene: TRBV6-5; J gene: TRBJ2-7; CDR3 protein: CASSYSSGQVLDEQYF
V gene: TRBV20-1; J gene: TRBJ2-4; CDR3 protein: CSASFPAGANIQYF
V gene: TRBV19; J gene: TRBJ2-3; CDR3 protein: CASSIAVRDTQYF
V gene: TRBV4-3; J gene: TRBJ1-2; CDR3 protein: CASGLQANYGYTF
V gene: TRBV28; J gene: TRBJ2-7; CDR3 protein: CASSRGGESGFEQYF
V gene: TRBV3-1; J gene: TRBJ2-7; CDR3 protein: CASSAGTGGIYEQYF
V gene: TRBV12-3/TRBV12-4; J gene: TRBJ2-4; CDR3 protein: CASSPRKDRVRLITQNIQYF
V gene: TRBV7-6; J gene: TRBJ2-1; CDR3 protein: CASSLGPGEDNEQFF
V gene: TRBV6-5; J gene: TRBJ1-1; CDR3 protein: CASSYNRNTEAFF
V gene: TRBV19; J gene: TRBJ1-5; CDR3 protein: CASSSGRDNQPQHF
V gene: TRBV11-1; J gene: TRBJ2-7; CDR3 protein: CASSVNLDSSYEQYF
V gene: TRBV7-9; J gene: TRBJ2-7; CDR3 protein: CASSFETRQTEQYF
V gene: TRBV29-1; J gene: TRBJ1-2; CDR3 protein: CSVEALDRGSYYGYTF
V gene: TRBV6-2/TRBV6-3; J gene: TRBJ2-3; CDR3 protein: CASSRMDTDTQYF
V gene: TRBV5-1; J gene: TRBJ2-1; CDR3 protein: CASSPLLAHTYNEQFF